Each of the 19 T cell receptor beta chains below was sequenced from the same sample in a study of OX40 agonist ivuxolimab in advanced cancers. Library preparation employed the immunoSEQ multiplex PCR assay. Here the immuneACCESS table is served through TCRdb, limited to in-frame sequences with V and J called. Missing clones are a known gap in these copies; in checked studies unresolved V genes cover under half, and the rest lacks a known reason. This sample is represented by approximately 61,000 clones; 75% to 85% of them were singletons. The ten largest clones capture 1% to 1.5% of the sample. The starting material was CD4+ or CD8+ T cells sorted from blood, obtained in a trial of the OX40 agonist ivuxolimab. Receptors originate from an adult with an advanced solid tumor such as melanoma, head and neck, liver or kidney cancer.

The chain links TRBV13 to TRBJ1-2; D not resolved. Trimming took 3 bases from V and 3 from J, leaving 5 bases between them. CDR3 size: 12 residues. Germline V gene data show CDR1 as PRHDT and CDR2 as FYEKMQ (reference sequence). CDR3 nucleotides: TGTGCCAGCAGCTTGCGGGACTATGGCTACACCTTC. Translated, it gives CASSLRDYGYTF.

The chain combines TRBV4-1 with TRBJ2-2; 10 bases are shared with TRBD1. The germline V gene encodes CDR1 MGHRA and CDR2 YSYEKL. V gave up 7 bases and J gave up 0 bases; unmatched junction bases: 8. The CDR3 contains 17 residues. CDR3 in DNA: TGCGCCAGCACCAATGATGGACAGGGGGCGAACACCGGGGAGCTGTTTTTT. It is translated as CASTNDGQGANTGELFF.

The V gene is TRBV9, the J gene TRBJ2-5; 8 nucleotides agree with TRBD2. This CDR3 is built from 14 residues. CDR1 and CDR2 (germline): SGDLS, YYNGEE. With 0 bases clipped from V and 5 bases from J, the junction kept 3 bases outside the gene matches. The CDR3 coding sequence is TGTGCCAGCAGCGTAGTGGGCGGGGGGGAGACCCAGTACTTC. Protein: CASSVVGGGETQYF. The entire variable domain, with the rest obtained from reference TRBV9 and TRBJ2-5, is as follows: DSGVTQTPKHLITATGQRVTLRCSPRSGDLSVYWYQQSLDQGLQFLIQYYNGEERAKGNILERFSAQQFPDLHSELNLSSLELGDSALYFCASSVVGGGETQYFGPGTRLLVL.

This chain links TRBV19 with TRBJ1-6, with a possible D match to TRBD1 (5 bases). This CDR3 is 15 amino acids long. Germline CDR1 reads LNHDA; CDR2 reads SQIVND (reference sequence). Trimming removed 0 bases from V and 10 bases from J, with 13 bases in between. CDR3 in DNA: TGTGCCAGTAGTATAGATGCGGCCGCAGGGTCACCCCTCCACTTT. Translated, it gives CASSIDAAAGSPLHF.

The V and J genes are TRBV27 and TRBJ2-1, with TRBD2 matching over 9 bases. Per germline, CDR1 MNHEY and CDR2 SMNVEV (reference sequence). There are 14 residues in the CDR3. Trimming at V came to 6 bases and at J to 7 bases, leaving 7 bases not matched to a gene. The CDR3 is CASRSAGGGNEQFF. In DNA form, the CDR3 reads TGTGCCAGCAGGTCGGCGGGGGGGGGTAATGAGCAGTTCTTC.

This chain connects TRBV2 to TRBJ1-1; D unclear. The V and J ends lost 8 bases and 1 base respectively, with 14 bases between them. CDR3 length equals 14 residues. In germline, CDR1 is SNHLY, CDR2 FYNNEI. The CDR3 loop is CASSPKGKNTEAFF. For the CDR3, the DNA is TGTGCCAGCTCCCCTAAAGGGAAGAACACTGAAGCTTTCTTT.

The chain uses TRBV15 and TRBJ1-5; the D is unclear. The CDR3 has 14 residues. Germline V gene sequence: CDR1 LNHNV, CDR2 YYDKDF (reference sequence). The germline V and J ends were trimmed by 0 bases and 7 bases, with 10 bases remaining between them. DNA of the CDR3: TGTGCCACCAGCAGAGATATTATGGGCCAGCCCCAGCATTTT. It is translated as CATSRDIMGQPQHF.

The rearrangement joins TRBV4-2 to TRBJ1-3, with TRBD1 matching over 7 bases. V was pared by 0 bases and J by 6 bases, with 8 bases of the junction left unmatched. This CDR3 spans 16 amino acids. The germline gives CDR1 LGHNA, CDR2 YNFKEQ. This chain's CDR3 is CASSQEVAQGLNTIYF. CDR3 coding DNA: TGTGCCAGCAGCCAAGAGGTGGCACAGGGGCTAAACACCATATATTTT.

This chain links TRBV19 with TRBJ1-4; D is unclear. Deletions cut 4 bases from V and 2 bases from J, with 8 bases between. Germline assignment: CDR1 LNHDA and CDR2 SQIVND (reference sequence). The CDR3 contains 14 residues. The CDR3 DNA is TGTGCCAGTAGTAGGAAAGGCACTAATGAAAAACTGTTTTTT. Residues: CASSRKGTNEKLFF.

This clone showed up just a few times. This rearrangement joins TRBV2 to TRBJ1-4; TRBD1 agrees at 7 bases. The CDR3 totals 14 residues. V shed 4 bases and J 5 bases; nucleotides not matched to a gene: 4. The germline V gene encodes CDR1 SNHLY and CDR2 FYNNEI. CDR3 sequence: CASSVGGANEKLFF. Written as DNA, the CDR3 is TGTGCCAGCAGTGTAGGGGGCGCAAATGAAAAACTGTTTTTT.

Here the CDR3 DNA reads TGTGCCTGGAGCGTCCCGGGACAGGGGGCGGTTGGTGAAAAACTGTTTTTT. It specifies CAWSVPGQGAVGEKLFF. V is TRBV30 and J is TRBJ1-4; 12 positions match TRBD1. In germline, CDR1 is GTSNPN, CDR2 SVGIG (reference sequence). There are 17 residues in the CDR3. Losses at the gene ends were 3 bases for V and 7 bases for J; bases not matched to a gene: 12. Based on the CDR3 plus reference TRBV30 and TRBJ1-4, the full variable domain is SQTIHQWPATLVQPVGSPLSLECTVEGTSNPNLYWYRQAAGRGLQLLFYSVGIGQISSEVPQNLSASRPQDRQFILSSKKLLLSDSGFYLCAWSVPGQGAVGEKLFFGSGTQLSVL.

This chain joins TRBV5-4 and TRBJ2-5; 9 positions match TRBD2. Trimming cost V 4 bases and J 4 bases; bases outside gene matches: 2. Germline CDR1 reads SGHNT; CDR2 reads YYREEE (reference sequence). This CDR3 comprises 13 residues. The chain's CDR3 is CASSLAGLETQYF. CDR3 nucleotide sequence: TGTGCCAGCAGCCTAGCGGGGTTAGAGACCCAGTACTTC. Full variable domain (rest looked up from reference TRBV5-4 and TRBJ2-5): ETGVTQSPTHLIKTRGQQVTLRCSSQSGHNTVSWYQQALGQGPQFIFQYYREEENGRGNFPPRFSGLQFPNYSSELNVNALELDDSALYLCASSLAGLETQYFGPGTRLLVL.

The V and J genes are TRBV4-2 and TRBJ2-3; 14 bases map to TRBD2. The CDR3 spans 18 residues. V lost 0 bases to trimming and J lost 4 bases; unmatched junction nucleotides: 6. CDR1 is LGHNA and CDR2 is YNFKEQ in the germline V gene. CDR3 nucleotides: TGTGCCAGCAGCCAAGAGACTAGCGGGGGGGCGGGCGCAGATACGCAGTATTTT. Protein product: CASSQETSGGAGADTQYF.

The rearrangement joins TRBV6-5 to TRBJ2-7; D call uncertain. Germline CDR1 reads MNHEY; CDR2 reads SVGAGI. The V and J ends lost 7 bases and 0 bases respectively, with 4 bases between them. CDR3 length: 11 amino acids. The CDR3 sequence is CASTDSYEQYF. The CDR3 nucleotides are TGTGCCAGCACCGACTCCTACGAGCAGTACTTC.

The rearrangement uses TRBV6-4 and TRBJ2-1; 9 positions match TRBD1. V lost 0 bases to trimming and J lost 3 bases; unmatched junction nucleotides: 3. The V gene's germline CDR1 is MRHNA and CDR2 SNTAGT. This CDR3 has 16 amino acids. DNA of the CDR3: TGTGCCAGCAGTGACTCCTACAGGGGGCACTACAATGAGCAGTTCTTC. Translating gives CASSDSYRGHYNEQFF.

The rearrangement joins TRBV6-6 to TRBJ2-1, with D perhaps matching TRBD2 (5 bases). The V gene lost 6 bases and the J gene lost 6 bases, with 18 bases spanning the gap. The germline gives CDR1 MNHNY, CDR2 SVGAGI (reference sequence). This CDR3 spans 15 amino acids. The CDR3 sequence: CASSHNPGNGNEQFF. CDR3 DNA: TGTGCCAGCAGCCACAATCCGGGGAACGGCAATGAGCAGTTCTTC.

This chain links TRBV9 with TRBJ2-3; 7 nucleotides agree with TRBD2. The CDR3 is made up of 17 amino acids. V shed 0 bases and J 6 bases; nucleotides not matched to a gene: 13. In germline, CDR1 is SGDLS, CDR2 YYNGEE. CDR3: CASSVEGSGSPWDTQYF. Written as DNA, the CDR3 is TGTGCCAGCAGCGTAGAAGGTAGCGGGTCCCCATGGGATACGCAGTATTTT. Variable domain in full (rest from reference TRBV9 and TRBJ2-3): DSGVTQTPKHLITATGQRVTLRCSPRSGDLSVYWYQQSLDQGLQFLIQYYNGEERAKGNILERFSAQQFPDLHSELNLSSLELGDSALYFCASSVEGSGSPWDTQYFGPGTRLTVL.

The chain uses TRBV14 and TRBJ2-2; 9 positions match TRBD1. This CDR3 has 16 amino acids. V trimming: 4 bases; J trimming: 4 bases; junction bases outside the gene matches: 7. Germline-derived CDR1 and CDR2 are SGHDN and FVKESK. CDR3 region: CASSPLGTGRTGELFF. Written as DNA, the CDR3 is TGTGCCAGCAGCCCCTTGGGGACAGGGCGCACCGGGGAGCTGTTTTTT.

This clone was observed once. The rearrangement links TRBV7-6 to TRBJ1-4; 7 nucleotides line up with TRBD1. With V trimmed by 3 bases and J by 5 bases, 6 bases remained unmatched. Germline CDR1 is SGHVS and CDR2 is FNYEAQ. The CDR3 consists of 15 residues. CDR3 sequence: CASSLGGTVNEKLFF. DNA for the CDR3: TGTGCCAGCAGCTTGGGAGGGACAGTGAATGAAAAACTGTTTTTT.